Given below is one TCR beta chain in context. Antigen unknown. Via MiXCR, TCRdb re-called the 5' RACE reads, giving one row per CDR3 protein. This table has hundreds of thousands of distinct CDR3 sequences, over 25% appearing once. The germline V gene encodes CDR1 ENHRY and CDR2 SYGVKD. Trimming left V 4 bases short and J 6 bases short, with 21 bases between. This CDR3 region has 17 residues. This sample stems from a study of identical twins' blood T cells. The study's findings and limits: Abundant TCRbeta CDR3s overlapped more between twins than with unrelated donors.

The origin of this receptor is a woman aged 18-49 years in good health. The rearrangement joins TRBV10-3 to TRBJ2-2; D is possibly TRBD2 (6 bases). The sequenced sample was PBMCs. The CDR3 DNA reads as TGTGCCATCAGTGCGTTTGGGGGGACCCGAAGCCCCGGGGAGCTGTTTTTT. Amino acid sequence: CAISAFGGTRSPGELFF.